Following are 22 T cell receptor beta chains from one sample sequenced in a study of T-cell reconstitution after alpha-beta-depleted transplantation in children. Unique molecular identifiers were incorporated when the TCRbeta library was constructed. TCRdb processed the PCR reads anew with MiXCR; each CDR3 protein has one entry. There are approximately 630,000 distinct CDR3 sequences in the sample; around 12% occur only once, and 0.79% lies in the top ten. Sequences were derived from PBMCs, sampled before TCRalphabeta/CD19-depleted stem cell transplant. The receptors stem from a girl aged 2-10 years with congenital amegakaryocytic thrombocytopenia, due to receive a stem cell transplant.

This clonotype showed up many times. V usage is TRBV20-1 and J usage is TRBJ2-2, with D unresolved. Looked up from germline, CDR1 is DFQATT and CDR2 is SNEGSKA (reference sequence). The CDR3 loop spans 13 amino acids. The V and J ends lost 2 bases and 4 bases respectively, with 8 bases between them. The CDR3 sequence: CSARRLTTGELFF. The CDR3 DNA reads as TGCAGTGCTAGAAGACTTACCACCGGGGAGCTGTTTTTT.

Details on this clonotype: A much larger clone lies one base from this, so it may be a read error. The CDR3 bases are TGTGCCACCAGCATGGACAGGGTCGGTCAGCCCCAGCCTTTT. Protein sequence: CATSMDRVGQPQPF. This chain links TRBV15 with TRBJ1-5; 8 nucleotides align to TRBD1. The germline V gene has CDR1 LNHNV and CDR2 YYDKDF (reference sequence). This CDR3 region has 14 residues.

In its sample, this clonotype was seen many times. The chain couples TRBV20-1 to TRBJ1-5, with 7 positions matching TRBD1. CDR1 and CDR2 from the germline V gene are DFQATT and SNEGSKA (reference sequence). The V and J ends lost 5 bases and 6 bases, in that order; junction bases with no gene match: 7. The length of the CDR3 is 13 residues. The CDR3 reads CSAADRDTQPQHF. The CDR3 nucleotides read TGCAGTGCTGCCGACAGGGATACTCAGCCCCAGCATTTT.

Only a few counts were recorded for this clonotype. The chain recombines TRBV10-3 with TRBJ1-3, with D uncertain. Per the germline V gene, CDR1 is ENHRY and CDR2 is SYGVKD. The CDR3 has 11 amino acids. Trimming removed 6 bases at V and 8 bases at J, with 8 bases between. Here the CDR3 reads CAIRDTDTIYF. The CDR3 region has the DNA TGTGCCATCAGGGATACAGACACCATATATTTT.

This clonotype was found many times. The chain is built from TRBV10-3 and TRBJ2-3; 9 bases match TRBD1. The CDR3 is 16 amino acids. The trim removed 3 bases at V and 2 bases at J, leaving 6 bases unmatched. Germline lookup yields CDR1 ENHRY and CDR2 SYGVKD. CDR3 DNA sequence: TGTGCCATCAGTGAAGGTCGGACAGGGGTCACAGATACGCAGTATTTT. Translation gives CAISEGRTGVTDTQYF.

This clonotype was detected only a few times. V usage is TRBV5-6 and J usage is TRBJ2-5; 7 bases match TRBD2. The CDR3 covers 15 residues. Losses at the gene ends were 0 bases for V and 5 bases for J; bases not matched to a gene: 7. CDR1 is SGHDT and CDR2 is YYEEEE in the germline V gene. The chain's CDR3 is CASSLVTGGRETQYF. CDR3 DNA: TGTGCCAGCAGCTTGGTAACGGGAGGCCGGGAGACCCAGTACTTC.

This clonotype came up many times. This chain connects TRBV5-1 to TRBJ2-3; D possibly uses TRBD1 or TRBD2 (5 bases each). The CDR3 is 15 amino acids. Germline V gives CDR1 SGHRS, CDR2 YFSETQ. V lost 4 bases and J 6 bases, leaving 18 bases between the germline ends. The chain's CDR3 is CASSQSDPRGDTQYF. The CDR3 DNA sequence: TGCGCCAGCAGCCAATCGGACCCCCGGGGCGATACGCAGTATTTT.

In this sample, this clonotype turned up many times. The chain combines TRBV29-1 with TRBJ2-1; 8 nucleotides agree with TRBD2. This CDR3 region has 17 residues. Trimming cost V 4 bases and J 2 bases; bases outside gene matches: 13. Germline V lookup: CDR1 SQVTM, CDR2 ANQGSEA. CDR3 amino acids: CSVVGHIISGTYNEQFF. In nucleotides, the CDR3 is TGCAGCGTTGTCGGTCACATCATTAGCGGGACCTACAATGAGCAGTTCTTC.

In this sample, this clonotype turned up a few times. The rearrangement links TRBV10-3 to TRBJ2-7; 7 bases are a match to TRBD1. Germline-derived CDR1 and CDR2 are ENHRY and SYGVKD. J was trimmed by 1 base and V by 5 bases; bases with no gene match: 8. This CDR3 spans 15 amino acids. CDR3 amino acids: CAISYRGVPSYEQYF. Written as DNA, the CDR3 is TGTGCCATCAGTTACAGGGGAGTCCCGTCCTACGAGCAGTACTTC.

This clonotype was seen ten or more times. The V call is TRBV5-1, the J call TRBJ2-4; tentatively, D is TRBD1 or TRBD2 (5 bases each). V gave up 2 bases and J gave up 6 bases, with 9 bases separating them. This CDR3 is 13 amino acids long. The germline V gene encodes CDR1 SGHRS and CDR2 YFSETQ. The CDR3 protein is CASSFEGPNIQYF. CDR3 coding DNA: TGCGCCAGCAGCTTCGAGGGGCCAAACATTCAGTACTTC.

This sequence joins TRBV3-1 and TRBJ2-1, with 10 bases aligning to TRBD2. The CDR3 extends over 17 amino acids. Germline CDR1 LGHDT, CDR2 YNNKEL (reference sequence). The V segment lost 10 bases and the J segment 7 bases; nucleotides outside the gene matches: 19. This chain's CDR3 is CATSPTLAGVYPNEQFF. The DNA for the CDR3 is TGTGCCACCTCCCCAACGCTAGCGGGGGTGTACCCGAATGAGCAGTTCTTC.

This clonotype was counted only a few times. V is TRBV27 and J is TRBJ2-3; 7 nucleotides agree with TRBD2. This CDR3 region has 16 residues. In germline, CDR1 is MNHEY, CDR2 SMNVEV (reference sequence). V gave up 3 bases and J gave up 3 bases; unmatched junction bases: 9. CDR3 coding DNA: TGTGCCAGCAGTTTTATTCGCGGGAGTGCAACAGATACGCAGTATTTT. The encoded protein is CASSFIRGSATDTQYF.

V is TRBV7-9 and J is TRBJ2-3; 7 bases agree with TRBD2. V dropped 3 bases and J dropped 2; count of bases not matched to a gene: 5. The CDR3 spans 15 residues. Germline loops: CDR1 SEHNR, CDR2 FQNEAQ (reference sequence). The CDR3 loop is CASSLTSSPTDTQYF. The CDR3 DNA follows: TGTGCCAGCAGCTTGACTAGCTCGCCCACAGATACGCAGTATTTT.

This chain joins TRBV7-8 and TRBJ2-1; 7 bases match TRBD2. The CDR3 loop spans 18 amino acids. Germline V gene sequence: CDR1 SGHVS, CDR2 FQNEAQ. V lost 2 bases and J lost 4; bases outside the gene matches: 14. This CDR3 reads CASSLNFLAEPLYNEQFF. The CDR3 DNA follows: TGTGCCAGCAGCTTAAATTTCCTAGCGGAGCCCCTTTACAATGAGCAGTTCTTC.

This clonotype occurred many times. This rearrangement joins TRBV6-1 to TRBJ2-5; 14 bases align to TRBD2. CDR1 is MNHNS and CDR2 is SASEGT in the germline V gene. J was trimmed by 2 bases and V by 5 bases; bases with no gene match: 4. The CDR3 has 16 amino acids. The CDR3 here is CASSTTSGREQETQYF. CDR3 bases: TGTGCCAGCAGTACGACTAGCGGGAGGGAACAAGAGACCCAGTACTTC.

This clonotype appeared a few times. The chain employs TRBV6-5 and TRBJ2-6; possibly TRBD1 or TRBD2 for D (5 bases each). CDR3 size: 16 residues. Germline CDR1 MNHEY, CDR2 SVGAGI. V was cut by 1 base and J by 0 bases, with 7 bases left in between. CDR3 coding DNA: TGTGCCAGCAGTTACTTTGGGACCTCTGGGGCCAACGTCCTGACTTTC. Amino acids: CASSYFGTSGANVLTF.

The J gene is TRBJ1-2, the V gene TRBV6-1; possible D gene TRBD1, 5 bases. V shed 5 bases and J shed 6 bases, with 19 bases lying between them. Germline CDR1 reads MNHNS; CDR2 reads SASEGT. The CDR3 spans 15 residues. CDR3 coding DNA: TGTGCCAGCAGTCCGCAGACCTACCGGGGGGATGGCTACACCTTC. Translated, it gives CASSPQTYRGDGYTF.

This chain joins TRBV20-1 and TRBJ2-5; D unclear. This CDR3 has 11 residues. Trimming cost V 2 bases and J 0 bases, with 1 base left between them. The germline V gene encodes CDR1 DFQATT and CDR2 SNEGSKA (reference sequence). CDR3 in amino acids: CSARNQETQYF. DNA for the CDR3: TGCAGTGCTAGAAACCAAGAGACCCAGTACTTC.

This clonotype was recorded many times. V usage is TRBV7-8 and J usage is TRBJ2-1, with TRBD2 matching over 12 bases. Trimming at V came to 5 bases and at J to 5 bases, leaving 7 bases not matched to a gene. CDR1 and CDR2 from the germline V gene are SGHVS and FQNEAQ. The CDR3 is made up of 16 amino acids. The CDR3: CASSLLAGGPHNEQFF. The CDR3 DNA is TGTGCCAGCAGCCTTCTAGCGGGAGGGCCTCACAATGAGCAGTTCTTC.

This chain links TRBV7-3 with TRBJ2-3, with 10 bases lining up with TRBD2. Germline CDR1 and CDR2: SGHTA and FQGTGA. This CDR3 spans 16 amino acids. Trimming took 3 bases from V and 4 from J; bases not matched to a gene: 7. The chain's CDR3 is CASSLGLAGAPDTQYF. In nucleotides, the CDR3 is TGTGCCAGCAGCTTGGGGCTAGCGGGAGCCCCAGATACGCAGTATTTT. Looking up the rest from reference TRBV7-3 and TRBJ2-3 gives the full variable domain: GAGVSQTPSNKVTEKGKYVELRCDPISGHTALYWYRQSLGQGPEFLIYFQGTGAADDSGLPNDRFFAVRPEGSVSTLKIQRTERGDSAVYLCASSLGLAGAPDTQYFGPGTRLTVL.

This clonotype has more than one count but fewer than ten. The genes are TRBV12-3 or TRBV12-4 and TRBJ2-7; 8 positions agree with TRBD1. Trimming removed 3 bases from V and 4 bases from J; junction bases left unmatched: 8. The length of the CDR3 is 15 residues. The CDR3 protein is CASSLGTQGAYEQYF. As DNA, the CDR3 is TGTGCCAGCAGTTTGGGAACCCAGGGGGCTTACGAGCAGTACTTC.

This clonotype was counted ten times or more. The rearrangement links TRBV29-1 to TRBJ2-1; 11 nucleotides agree with TRBD1. The CDR3 loop spans 14 amino acids. The germline V gene encodes CDR1 SQVTM and CDR2 ANQGSEA. Trimming removed 4 bases from V and 4 bases from J; junction bases left unmatched: 3. This CDR3 reads CSVGGTGGYNEQFF. CDR3 sequence (DNA): TGCAGCGTTGGGGGGACAGGGGGTTACAATGAGCAGTTCTTC.